This passage covers 26 T cell receptor beta chains from one sample sequenced in a study of T cells in Graves' hyperthyroidism and ophthalmopathy. Amplification of TCR beta CDR3 regions used RNA as the template. TCR CDR3 regions were first amplified by RT-PCR with HTBI primers. Each CDR3 protein is one row after TCRdb ran MiXCR on the multiplex PCR reads. Of around 250,000 distinct CDR3 sequences in the sample, about 17% were seen once. The sequencing sample was made of blood. The receptors derive from a woman aged 18-29 years with Graves' ophthalmopathy.

This rearrangement joins TRBV4-2 to TRBJ2-2; 7 bases fit TRBD1. The CDR3 is 17 residues long. Trimming removed 7 bases from V and 2 bases from J; junction bases left unmatched: 13. CDR1 LGHNA and CDR2 YNFKEQ come from the germline V gene. CDR3 bases: TGTGCCAGCACATCACGAGTGACAGGGCGAAACACCGGGGAGCTGTTTTTT. It codes for CASTSRVTGRNTGELFF.

This clonotype was picked up many times. This chain connects TRBV4-2 to TRBJ1-1; D not certain. This CDR3 region has 13 residues. Looked up from germline, CDR1 is LGHNA and CDR2 is YNFKEQ. V lost 6 bases and J 3 bases, leaving 11 bases between the germline ends. In DNA, the CDR3 is TGTGCCAGCAGACACGGGCCTGACACTGAAGCTTTCTTT. Its translation is CASRHGPDTEAFF.

This clonotype was observed many times. V and J are TRBV9 and TRBJ2-1; TRBD2 is a possible D gene (5 bases). There are 17 residues in the CDR3. Germline values: CDR1 SGDLS, CDR2 YYNGEE. Trimming shortened V by 1 base and J by 7 bases, and 21 bases separated the two germline ends. The CDR3 here is CASSVWPSVAPGNEQFF. The CDR3 coding sequence is TGTGCCAGCAGCGTATGGCCGTCAGTGGCTCCGGGGAATGAGCAGTTCTTC.

This clonotype was counted ten times or more. CDR3 in amino acids: CSAHMETQYF. The CDR3 DNA follows: TGCAGTGCCCATATGGAGACCCAGTACTTC. This sequence joins TRBV20-1 and TRBJ2-5; D is unclear. Germline V CDR1 and CDR2: DFQATT, SNEGSKA (reference sequence). V gave up 6 bases and J gave up 5 bases, with 7 bases separating them. This CDR3 region has 10 residues.

This clonotype came up many times. CDR3 sequence reads: CASSPRLAGGEETQYF. CDR3 coding DNA: TGTGCCAGCAGCCCTAGACTAGCGGGGGGAGAAGAGACCCAGTACTTC. The chain has TRBV7-8 and TRBJ2-5; 13 bases line up with TRBD2. The CDR3 is 16 residues long. V lost 5 bases and J lost 3; bases outside the gene matches: 6. Germline CDR1 is SGHVS and CDR2 is FQNEAQ.

The chain combines TRBV4-2 with TRBJ1-1, with 7 bases matching TRBD1. Germline V CDR1 and CDR2: LGHNA, YNFKEQ. The CDR3 consists of 14 residues. The trim removed 4 bases at V and 3 bases at J, leaving 5 bases unmatched. CDR3 coding DNA: TGTGCCAGCAGCCTTATAACAGGGGACACTGAAGCTTTCTTT. Encoded protein: CASSLITGDTEAFF.

This clonotype was seen only a few times. The chain uses TRBV6-1 and TRBJ1-1, with 8 bases identical to TRBD1. The CDR3 has 15 amino acids. V gave up 8 bases and J gave up 7 bases; unmatched junction bases: 15. In germline, CDR1 is MNHNS, CDR2 SASEGT. CDR3 amino acids: CASGQGPQGGNEAFF. The DNA for the CDR3 is TGTGCCAGCGGCCAGGGACCACAGGGGGGTAATGAAGCTTTCTTT.

This clonotype was counted at least ten times. The genes are TRBV28 and TRBJ2-2; D unclear. Germline CDR1 and CDR2: MDHEN and SYDVKM. V was trimmed by 2 bases and J by 3 bases, leaving 10 bases between them. This CDR3 has 15 residues. The CDR3 reads CASSLVWRDTGELFF. In DNA form, the CDR3 reads TGTGCCAGCAGTTTAGTTTGGCGAGACACCGGGGAGCTGTTTTTT.

This clonotype was seen a handful of times. The chain is built from TRBV5-4 and TRBJ1-1; tentatively, D is TRBD1 (5 bases). Trimming took 5 bases from V and 3 from J, leaving 8 bases between them. Per the germline V gene, CDR1 is SGHNT and CDR2 is YYREEE (reference sequence). This CDR3 region has 12 residues. The CDR3 DNA follows: TGTGCCAGCAGGACGGGGGACACTGAAGCTTTCTTT. Amino acids: CASRTGDTEAFF.

The sample holds many counts of this clonotype. The chain carries TRBV3-1 and TRBJ2-7; 8 positions match TRBD2. This CDR3 is 15 amino acids long. CDR1 is LGHDT and CDR2 is YNNKEL in the germline V gene (reference sequence). Losses at the gene ends were 3 bases for V and 7 bases for J; bases not matched to a gene: 11. DNA of the CDR3: TGTGCCAGCAGCCATCGGTCTAGCGGGTCGGAGGAGCAGTACTTC. It is translated as CASSHRSSGSEEQYF.

In its sample, this clonotype was seen a few times. The chain couples TRBV19 to TRBJ2-1; 8 bases are shared with TRBD2. Germline CDR1 and CDR2: LNHDA and SQIVND (reference sequence). The CDR3 has 15 residues. V dropped 7 bases and J dropped 2; count of bases not matched to a gene: 7. The CDR3 bases are TGTGCCAGTACCTCAGCGGGGGCCCCCTACAATGAGCAGTTCTTC. Translation: CASTSAGAPYNEQFF.

The V and J genes are TRBV11-3 and TRBJ2-3; unclear D gene. The CDR3 contains 14 residues. Between the trimmed V and J ends, which lost 5 bases and 3 bases, there was a span of 12 bases. The germline V gene has CDR1 SGHNT and CDR2 YENEEA. Here the CDR3 DNA reads TGTGCCAGCAGCCAGGCCCCCGGGACAGATACGCAGTATTTT. Translating gives CASSQAPGTDTQYF.

This clonotype has ten or more counts. This chain uses TRBV7-3 with TRBJ2-1, with unresolved D. Germline lookup yields CDR1 SGHTA and CDR2 FQGTGA. Trimming took 1 base from V and 8 from J, leaving 12 bases between them. CDR3 size: 14 residues. CDR3 in amino acids: CASSLMGMGYEQFF. Written as DNA, the CDR3 is TGTGCCAGCAGCTTAATGGGTATGGGCTATGAGCAGTTCTTC.

This clonotype was counted only a few times. The chain combines TRBV6-2 or TRBV6-3 with TRBJ2-7; TRBD2 matches at 12 bases. This CDR3 contains 16 residues. Per germline, CDR1 MNHEY and CDR2 SVGEGT. V lost 4 bases and J lost 5; bases outside the gene matches: 9. The CDR3 reads CASSFILAGGQDEQYF. CDR3 coding DNA: TGTGCCAGCAGTTTCATTCTAGCGGGAGGGCAGGACGAGCAGTACTTC.

This clonotype was seen repeatedly, ten times or more. V and J are TRBV20-1 and TRBJ2-7; TRBD2 might be the D (6 bases). V was shortened by 1 base and J by 3 bases, with 16 bases between the two germline ends. Germline CDR1 is DFQATT and CDR2 is SNEGSKA (reference sequence). This CDR3 spans 15 amino acids. The CDR3: CSARGRGGKNYEQYF. CDR3 DNA sequence: TGCAGTGCTAGAGGGCGGGGCGGGAAGAACTACGAGCAGTACTTC.

This clonotype was counted ten times or more. The chain employs TRBV5-1 and TRBJ2-1; no definite D call. CDR1 and CDR2 from the germline V gene are SGHRS and YFSETQ. Trimming removed 2 bases at V and 3 bases at J, with 6 bases between. The CDR3 has 13 amino acids. CDR3 nucleotide sequence: TGCGCCAGCAGCTTTCTCAGCTACAATGAGCAGTTCTTC. Translated, it gives CASSFLSYNEQFF.

In this sample, this clonotype turned up many times. CDR3 DNA sequence: TGTGCCAGCAGTTTAATGGGGCCGGGACCCTCCTACGAGCAGTACTTC. Amino acid sequence: CASSLMGPGPSYEQYF. The V call is TRBV28, the J call TRBJ2-7; the D gene could be TRBD1 or TRBD2 (5 bases each). V gave up 2 bases and J gave up 0 bases, with 14 bases separating them. In germline, CDR1 is MDHEN, CDR2 SYDVKM. CDR3 length: 16 amino acids.

The sample holds a few counts of this clonotype. The rearrangement links TRBV5-4 to TRBJ1-6; D gene unclear. Germline values: CDR1 SGHNT, CDR2 YYREEE (reference sequence). The CDR3 totals 15 residues. Trimming removed 4 bases from V and 8 bases from J, with 16 bases in between. Here the CDR3 DNA reads TGTGCCAGCAGCATCACCCCGGACCGGGATTCACCCCTCCACTTT. This encodes CASSITPDRDSPLHF. Variable domain in full (rest from reference TRBV5-4 and TRBJ1-6): ETGVTQSPTHLIKTRGQQVTLRCSSQSGHNTVSWYQQALGQGPQFIFQYYREEENGRGNFPPRFSGLQFPNYSSELNVNALELDDSALYLCASSITPDRDSPLHFGNGTRLTVT.

This clonotype was recorded at least ten times. V gene TRBV4-1 combines with J gene TRBJ2-3; D not resolved. There are 18 residues in the CDR3. CDR1 and CDR2 from the germline V gene are MGHRA and YSYEKL. V dropped 2 bases and J dropped 0 bases, with 18 bases sitting between them. CDR3 in DNA: TGCGCCAGCAGCCAAAGATCGCTGACTCGTCCTAGCACAGATACGCAGTATTTT. It translates to CASSQRSLTRPSTDTQYF.

This clonotype was counted at least ten times. This rearrangement joins TRBV18 to TRBJ2-7; D gene uncertain. Germline V gene sequence: CDR1 KGHSH, CDR2 LQKENI. V was clipped by 4 bases and J by 3 bases, with 13 bases between them. The CDR3 length is 14 residues. The CDR3 region has the DNA TGTGCCAGCTCACAAGACACCAATTTCTACGAGCAGTACTTC. This sequence encodes CASSQDTNFYEQYF.

This clonotype appeared a few times. The rearrangement uses TRBV7-2 and TRBJ2-3; tentative D call: TRBD1 (6 bases). The V gene lost 1 base and the J gene lost 3 bases, with 11 bases spanning the gap. The CDR3 extends over 15 amino acids. The V gene's germline CDR1 is SGHTA and CDR2 FQGNSA. This CDR3 is CASSLVGHLTDTQYF. Written as DNA, the CDR3 is TGTGCCAGCAGCTTAGTGGGACATTTGACAGATACGCAGTATTTT.

This CDR3 reads CSAGGAGEAFF. Written as DNA, the CDR3 is TGCAGTGCTGGGGGGGCCGGTGAAGCTTTCTTT. The gene calls are TRBV20-1 and TRBJ1-1, with D possibly TRBD1 on 6 matching bases. V lost 5 bases and J lost 7, with 11 bases in between. Per the germline V gene, CDR1 is DFQATT and CDR2 is SNEGSKA (reference sequence). This CDR3 is built from 11 residues.

This clonotype was counted ten times or more. This chain joins TRBV28 and TRBJ2-2; 7 bases are a match to TRBD1. CDR3 length: 16 amino acids. Germline lookup yields CDR1 MDHEN and CDR2 SYDVKM. The trim removed 5 bases at V and 9 bases at J, leaving 15 bases unmatched. The chain's CDR3 is CASSAPGQRLYRELFF. The CDR3 DNA is TGTGCCAGCAGTGCTCCGGGACAGCGACTTTACCGGGAGCTGTTTTTT.

This clonotype has only a few counts. The rearrangement joins TRBV4-1 to TRBJ2-2; a possible D gene is TRBD1 (6 bases). CDR1 and CDR2 from the germline V gene are MGHRA and YSYEKL. V lost 1 base to trimming and J lost 5 bases, with 17 bases between them. The length of the CDR3 is 17 residues. CDR3 DNA sequence: TGCGCCAGCAGCCAAGTATTAACGGTCCAGGGGACCGGGGAGCTGTTTTTT. Its protein product is CASSQVLTVQGTGELFF.

J is TRBJ1-4 and V is TRBV5-4; weak D call: TRBD1 (5 bases). From germline, CDR1 is SGHNT and CDR2 YYREEE (reference sequence). With 0 bases removed from V and 5 bases from J, the gap between germline ends came to 11 bases. The CDR3 totals 15 residues. CDR3 coding DNA: TGTGCCAGCAGCTTGGATTTCGGGGGGAATGAAAAACTGTTTTTT. Encoded protein: CASSLDFGGNEKLFF.

This clonotype was seen ten or more times. This chain connects TRBV5-1 to TRBJ2-5; TRBD2 might be the D (6 bases). Between the trimmed V and J ends, which lost 3 bases and 5 bases, there was a span of 14 bases. Germline V gene data show CDR1 as SGHRS and CDR2 as YFSETQ. The CDR3 contains 14 residues. The DNA for the CDR3 is TGCGCCAGCAGCTGGGGGGAGATGAGGGAGACCCAGTACTTC. This translates into CASSWGEMRETQYF. Complete variable domain (other parts from reference TRBV5-1 and TRBJ2-5): KAGVTQTPRYLIKTRGQQVTLSCSPISGHRSVSWYQQTPGQGLQFLFEYFSETQRNKGNFPGRFSGRQFSNSRSEMNVSTLELGDSALYLCASSWGEMRETQYFGPGTRLLVL.